This T cell receptor beta chain was found in a study of T-cell memory formation after mild COVID-19. The table lists this clonotype with a few counts. TCRdb reanalysed the 5' RACE reads using MiXCR and keeps one entry per CDR3 protein. The sample yields 450,000 or so distinct CDR3 sequences, around a quarter seen once. This CDR3 comprises 16 residues. Trimming left V 4 bases short and J 3 bases short, with 19 bases between. Germline V lookup: CDR1 SGHVS, CDR2 FQNEAQ. The receptor was isolated from an adult woman who had mild COVID-19 (a few samples of this study predate the infection). Cell type and time point are not known. J is TRBJ2-7 and V is TRBV7-8, with D unresolved. The sample consisted of PBMCs or a T cell subset sorted from them (not recorded which). The CDR3 protein is CASSSNTDPQHYEQYF. The DNA for the CDR3 is TGTGCCAGCAGCTCAAATACAGACCCCCAACACTACGAGCAGTACTTC.